This T cell receptor (beta chain) was obtained from a study of PD-L1 blockade in urothelial cancer. Study-wide context: Prior chemotherapy regimens per patient numbered 0 to 3.

About this clone itself: Its antigen is unknown.

Trimming took 6 bases from V and 3 from J, leaving 15 bases between them. Per germline, CDR1 KGHSH and CDR2 LQKENI. CDR3 length: 15 residues. Time point described: peripheral blood 6 weeks after treatment start. Urothelial carcinoma in patients was locally advanced or metastatic. Produced via immunoSEQ multiplex PCR; TCRdb's table is partial and in-frame only. Of roughly 120,000 clones in the sample, 80% to 90% were seen once. Study-level results: For durable-benefit patients, tumor-associated blood clones expanded more at 3 weeks.

Material: PBMCs, obtained around atezolizumab (anti-PD-L1) treatment. This receptor was taken from a man between 60 and 75 years old with urothelial cancer. The chain carries TRBV18 and TRBJ2-1; D is possibly TRBD2 (6 bases). The CDR3 here is CASSPLGTGYNEQFF. In DNA, the CDR3 is TGTGCCAGCTCCCCTTTGGGGACTGGCTACAATGAGCAGTTCTTC.